This TCR beta chain was profiled in a study of beta chain features in type 1 diabetes. Overall study context: Healthy donors resembled patients in age, gender and cell yields. Study-level points and caveats: TCRB CDR3 length was moderately but significantly reduced in all four CD4+ subsets of Type 1 diabetes patients.

This clone was counted only a few times. What it recognizes is unknown. Every bit of the isolated RNA underwent reverse transcription, so sequencing read expressed TCRB transcripts. The repertoire was sequenced with immunoSEQ multiplex PCR; TCRdb's copy has only in-frame clones and lacks some. Here the sample spans around 500,000 clones, approximately 31% being singletons. V gave up 8 bases and J gave up 2 bases, with 6 bases separating them. The CDR3 is 11 amino acids. Germline-derived CDR1 and CDR2 are ENHRY and SYGVKD. By way of CD45RO/CCR7/CD25/CD127/CD95/CD27, the CD4+ regulatory, stem cell-like memory, central memory and naive cells were sorted.

This clonotype was sampled from a man younger than 35 in good health. Sequenced: naive CD4+ T cells from blood. The V and J genes are TRBV10-3 and TRBJ1-1; D gene unclear. CDR3 DNA: TGTGCCATCCAGGAAAACACTGAAGCTTTCTTT. Protein: CAIQENTEAFF.